This T cell receptor (beta chain) was documented in a study of cytomegalovirus exposure and HLA in healthy donors (dated by TCRdb to about 2017). The study in broad terms: An earlier analysis of several hundred of the donors reported more than 250 Gb of sequence data and some 120 million unique TCR beta sequences from some 180 million T cells. An early release that covered some 630 HLA-typed donors contained around 300 gigabases of sequencing data and around 85 million unique TCR sequences. Of the roughly 390 genotyped donors, approximately 80% fell in the genetic ancestry cluster associated with self-reported Caucasian donors. The aim of the study was to test whether cataloging public T cell receptors could identify signatures of past pathogen exposure. The T cell repertoires of 666 subjects were profiled by immunosequencing and related to cytomegalovirus serostatus. Besides the first cohort of approximately 710 subjects, a separate validation cohort made up of 120 or so different subjects was used. To predict cytomegalovirus infection status, the study brought together high-throughput TCR immunosequencing, statistical association of individual TCRs with disease status, and machine learning. A later analysis re-examined previously published TCR beta repertoires from roughly 720 donors and added high-resolution HLA genotyping to investigate patterns of TCR occurrence. Rather than drawing on any new phenotypic data, the later analysis identified candidate immune exposures from TCR beta sequences and the way those sequences occurred across donors. An earlier analysis of around 540 of the donors applied high-throughput TCR beta sequencing to assess whether each TCR beta V gene segment acted as functional or pseudogenic. Donor age, sex, ethnicity and CMV serostatus were collected together with the repertoire data. A later genetic analysis used genome-wide SNP genotypes for about three fifths of the 666 donors, treating that subset as a discovery cohort. Every discovery cohort repertoire had been produced on one sequencing platform. HLA typing included class I and class II loci at four-digit resolution. Typing coverage varied by locus: about 629-630 donors for A, B, C, DRB1 and DQB1; approximately 500 for DQA1; more than 600 for DPA1; more than 450 for DPB1. A few DR-DQ haplotypes were treated as single units for association and clustering because of strong linkage in the cohort. Among around 400 genotyped donors of the cohort, an average of approximately 240,000 unique TCR beta nucleotide sequences was sequenced per donor, of which about 20% were non-productive.

Overall study results and their limits: Most TCR sequences were observed very rarely across donors, whereas some public TCRs were present in many individuals. Some IMGT-functional V segments, including TRBV6-2 and TRBV6-3, could not be told apart with the 87-base-pair reads, so those segments were excluded. In a later analysis, the rate of TCR association differed among HLA loci, with DRB1 alleles having the most associated TCRs and HLA-C alleles having the fewest. Specific HLA alleles were associated with some 15,000 TCR beta sequences at a false discovery rate of 0.05 in a later analysis. According to a later analysis, most CMV-associated TCR beta chains appeared to be HLA-restricted, and the HLA associations seemed to be driven largely by CMV exposure. In an earlier analysis of approximately 600 of the donors, most TCR beta V segments were observed in productive rearrangements about 87% or about 30% of the time, broadly matching IMGT annotations. Compared with the roughly 670-donor mean, donors in an Asian-associated ancestry cluster had fewer N-insertions in productive TCRs, according to a later genetic analysis. An association between a missense DCLRE1C variant and V-gene and J-gene trimming of TCR beta chains was found in a later genetic analysis and replicated in an independent cohort. The only immune exposure information available for the cohort was CMV serostatus. Presence/absence analyses assumed roughly uniform sequencing depth across donors, an assumption that may not hold. A total of 164 TCR beta chains were listed by the study as associated with cytomegalovirus. In vitro tests confirmed that a few of the cytomegalovirus-associated TCR beta chains recognize cytomegalovirus antigens. Cytomegalovirus status was reported to be diagnosed by the classifier with high specificity and sensitivity in both the original and validation cohorts. Because some donors lacked HLA typing at each locus, the association tests relied only on the typed subset. A further reported finding was that TCR beta sequences accurately predicted the HLA-A and HLA-B alleles for most subjects in the first cohort. Strong co-occurrence of HLA alleles, especially DR and DQ, made assigning TCR associations to individual alleles difficult. Several of the top co-occurrence clusters appeared to be linked to parvovirus B19, influenza, CMV and Epstein-Barr virus, according to a later analysis. Because counts were too low, around 17 rarely observed V segments, including chromosome 9 orphons, were left out of the earlier analysis of a few hundred of the donors. A cluster of highly shared sequence variants was judged likely to represent a technical artifact of the sequencing pipeline. According to the authors, the approach could potentially be generalized to other disease states and immunological phenotypes. In this cohort, only TCR beta chains were sequenced, and detectable features were limited by the absence of alpha or paired-chain data. In a later analysis, HLA-associated TCR beta chains were found to be more clonally expanded and to have lower generation probabilities than equally common non-associated chains. Correlated functional status among segregating V segments might reflect linkage disequilibrium, but an unknown experimental factor could not be ruled out.

Notes on this clone: Its antigen is not yet known. Qualities for individual bases were not recorded, and no much larger clone is one base off.

The CDR3 numbers 20 residues from cysteine through phenylalanine. The entry retains the CDR3 DNA only, 60 bases that are in frame from base 1. Trimming accounts for 1 base at V and 4 bases at J, while the number of junction bases matched to no gene is 20. CDR1 and CDR2 (GTSNPN, SVGIG) derive from the germline V gene (reference sequence). In total, about 650 healthy bone marrow donors made up the cohort. At the time of sampling, every cohort member was nominally healthy, though immune exposures that went unrecorded were likely present. The donor was CMV seronegative and was included in the group of several hundred seronegative cohort members. Every donor gave a peripheral blood sample, and the peripheral blood mononuclear cells from that sample were used for TCR beta sequencing. The Qiagen DNeasy Blood Extraction Kit was used to extract genomic DNA from the blood cell samples. The method was the immunoSEQ multiplex PCR assay. The multiplex PCR relied on a mix of 60 forward primers for TCR Vbeta segments and 13 reverse primers for TCR Jbeta segments. The CDR3 region of rearranged TCR beta genes was amplified from genomic DNA by a multiplex PCR assay. The Illumina HiSeq System was used to sequence the amplified TCR beta libraries as 87-base-pair reads. The study's processing was this. In a later analysis, roughly 80 million unique TCR beta chains were counted across the approximately 640 repertoires, and approximately 11 million of these chains were shared by at least two donors. Raw reads were error-corrected and collapsed into unique sequences with a nearest-neighbor algorithm that merged closely related sequences to remove PCR and sequencing errors. To assign V, D and J gene segments, CDR3 sequences were aligned to IMGT reference sequences. For a sequence to be retained, a match of at least six nucleotides to both a V gene segment and a J gene segment was required. Rearrangements were called productive when the CDR3 lacked stop codons and stayed in frame with V and J; all others were non-productive. Following IMGT convention, CDR3 was defined as the stretch from the second conserved V-encoded cysteine up to the conserved J-encoded phenylalanine. In an earlier analysis of around 600 of the donors, sequences lacking an unambiguous match to a single V gene segment were excluded. An earlier analysis of over 450 of the donors classified V segments as functional when productive rearrangements were above 56.7% and as segregating when the standard deviation between donors was above 5%. To diagnose cytomegalovirus status from the catalog of TCR beta chain sequences, a statistical classification framework was built. A later analysis assigned V and J genes by comparing TCR nucleotide sequences with IMGT/GENE-DB human TR gene sequences. A later analysis assigned CDR3 sequences and most-parsimonious VDJ recombination scenarios with the TCRdist pipeline. In a later analysis, every TCR beta chain was defined by the combination of its CDR3 amino acid sequence and its V-gene family, and reads without a unique V-gene family were dropped. A later analysis removed 600 or so highly shared, low-generation-probability nucleotide sequences to deal with suspected cross-contamination and a sequencing artifact. In a later analysis, a clonal expansion index for each public chain was calculated from normalized within-repertoire ranks of inferred template counts. In a later analysis, generation probabilities were computed using a VDJ recombination model fitted to out-of-frame rearrangements, and the results were checked against IGoR. In a later analysis, TCR-TCR, TCR-HLA and TCR-CMV co-occurrence was scored with hypergeometric tests, and a repertoire-size bias correction was applied to TCR pairs. A later analysis estimated false discovery rates by permuting HLA or CMV assignments 20 times. A later analysis grouped co-occurring TCRs with DBSCAN, adding TCRdist sequence similarity when clustering within HLA-allele-positive subsets. Repertoires with fewer than 30,000 or more than 120,000 public chains were left out of co-occurrence clustering, as were five repertoires with anomalous nucleotide sharing. Not all clones reach the TCRdb copy of this immuneACCESS table, which keeps in-frame sequences only. Checked studies attribute under half of the gap to unresolved V genes and leave the rest unexplained. The V and J calls and clone size were taken over from that table, and D and trimming were inferred from the DNA. This sample lists some 130,000 clones; about 80% were detected once. The top ten constitute 1.5% to 2.5% of the sample.

This receptor was identified in a young man in good health and CMV-seronegative. The rearranged segments are TRBV30 and TRBJ2-3, and 10 junctional nucleotides match TRBD1. The sequenced material came from PBMCs. The base sequence is TGTGCCTGGAGTGATCTAAGAGAGGAGAATCCGGGACAGGGGCCAGATACGCAGTATTTT. Its coded protein is CAWSDLREENPGQGPDTQYF.